This T cell receptor (beta chain) comes out of a study of T cells in Graves' hyperthyroidism and ophthalmopathy. Stable Graves' hyperthyroidism denoted no ophthalmopathy progression over 18 months. Diagnoses rested on clinical symptoms, serum thyroxine and TRAb, thyroid ultrasound and orbital computed tomography. Findings of the study overall: Blood also carried most thyroid clonotypes expanded above 0.001.

As concerns this clonotype: Its antigen is unidentified.

CDR3 length: 15 amino acids. The junction had 6 bases not matched to a gene; V was cut back by 4 bases and J by 1 base. Per the germline V gene, CDR1 is SGDLS and CDR2 is YYNGEE. Regions amplified from RNA transcripts were the TCR beta CDR3 regions. During a first-round RT-PCR of the TCR CDR3, the HTBI primer set was used. TCRdb ran MiXCR on the multiplex PCR reads and lists one entry per CDR3 protein. The sample carries some 510,000 distinct CDR3 sequences, around 42% recorded once. The rearrangement uses TRBV9 and TRBJ1-1, with TRBD1 matching over 8 bases. Sequenced material: peripheral blood or thyroid tissue (not recorded which). The TCR comes from a woman between 18 and 29 years old with Graves' hyperthyroidism. In nucleotides, the CDR3 is TGTGCCAGCAGCTTCGGACAGGGAGCGAACACTGAAGCTTTCTTT. This encodes CASSFGQGANTEAFF.